The subject of this entry is one T cell receptor (beta chain). The antigen is not known. Profiled with immunoSEQ multiplex PCR; TCRdb holds only in-frame clones, not every one. Of 100,000 to 150,000 clones listed, 70% to 90% are singletons. The sample belongs to a study of T cell responses to AZD1222 COVID-19 vaccine. Study in general: Recipients boosted at about 4 weeks or about 12 weeks are pooled.

Findings and caveats of the study: With dominance at 160-218 and 743-854, vaccine-associated CD4 TCRs spanned spike. Baseline serology detected seropositivity in only a handful of AZD1222 recipients. In the spike-specific TCR repertoire, nearly half reportedly target unmutated variant regions.

This CDR3 has 15 amino acids. Germline-derived CDR1 and CDR2 are SEHNR and FQNEAQ (reference sequence). J lost 7 bases, V lost 0 bases, and 2 bases had no gene match. Specimen: peripheral blood, collected on day 0 of AZD1222 vaccination. V usage is TRBV7-9 and J usage is TRBJ2-1, with 11 positions matching TRBD1. The receptor's source is an adult in good health. DNA of the CDR3: TGTGCCAGCAGCTTAGCGGGGACAGGGGGGAATGAGCAGTTCTTC. Translated, it gives CASSLAGTGGNEQFF.